This TCR beta chain derives from a study of cytomegalovirus exposure and HLA in healthy donors. Study-level findings and limits: With further analysis later on, most CMV-associated TCR beta chains appeared HLA-restricted. A later analysis showed that HLA-associated TCR beta chains had undergone more clonal expansion than equally common others. As a later analysis showed, a missense DCLRE1C variant was linked to trimming of TCR beta V- and J-genes.

To note about this clone: Its antigen is undetermined.

PCR primers comprised 60 Vbeta and 13 Jbeta primers. Profiled with immunoSEQ multiplex PCR; TCRdb holds only in-frame clones, not every one. The sample contains under 250,000 clones, about 88% of which appear only once. This CDR3 comprises 15 residues. Deletions cut 5 bases from V and 3 bases from J, with 13 bases between. Germline V gene lookup returns CDR1 MNHEY and CDR2 SVGAGI. The chain joins TRBV6-5 to TRBJ1-4, with no clear D. The clonotype originates from a girl aged 2-15 years in good health and CMV-seronegative. Input material: PBMCs. The CDR3 bases are TGTGCCAGCAGTCCCCTCGAGGGAGCTAATGAAAAACTGTTTTTT. The encoded protein is CASSPLEGANEKLFF.